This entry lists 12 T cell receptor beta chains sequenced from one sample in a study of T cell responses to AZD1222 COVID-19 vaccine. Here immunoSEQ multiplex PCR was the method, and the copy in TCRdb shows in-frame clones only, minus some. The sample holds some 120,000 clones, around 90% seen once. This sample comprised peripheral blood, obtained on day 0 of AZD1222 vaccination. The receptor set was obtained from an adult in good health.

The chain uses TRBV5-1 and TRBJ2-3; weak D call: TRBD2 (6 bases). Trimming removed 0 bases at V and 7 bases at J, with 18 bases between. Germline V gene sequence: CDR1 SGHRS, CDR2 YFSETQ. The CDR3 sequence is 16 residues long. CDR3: CASSLEAGGFSNTQYF. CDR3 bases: TGCGCCAGCAGCTTGGAAGCGGGCGGGTTTTCGAATACGCAGTATTTT.

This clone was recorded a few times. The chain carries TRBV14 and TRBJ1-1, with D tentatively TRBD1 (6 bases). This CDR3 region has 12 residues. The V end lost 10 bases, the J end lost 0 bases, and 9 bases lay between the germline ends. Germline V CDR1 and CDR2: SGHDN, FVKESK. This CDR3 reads CATTGVNTEAFF. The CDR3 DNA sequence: TGTGCCACGACAGGAGTGAACACTGAAGCTTTCTTT.

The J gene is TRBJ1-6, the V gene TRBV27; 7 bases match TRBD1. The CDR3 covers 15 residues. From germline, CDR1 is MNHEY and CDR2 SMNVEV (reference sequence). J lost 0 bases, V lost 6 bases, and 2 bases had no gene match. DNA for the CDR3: TGTGCCAGCAGGGGACAGAGCTCCTATAATTCACCCCTCCACTTT. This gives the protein CASRGQSSYNSPLHF.

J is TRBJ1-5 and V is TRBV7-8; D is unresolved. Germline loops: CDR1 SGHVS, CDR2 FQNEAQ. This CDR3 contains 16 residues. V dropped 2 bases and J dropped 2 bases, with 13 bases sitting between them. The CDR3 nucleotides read TGTGCCAGCAGCTTAAAGATGGGATCGGGCAATCAGCCCCAGCATTTT. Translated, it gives CASSLKMGSGNQPQHF.

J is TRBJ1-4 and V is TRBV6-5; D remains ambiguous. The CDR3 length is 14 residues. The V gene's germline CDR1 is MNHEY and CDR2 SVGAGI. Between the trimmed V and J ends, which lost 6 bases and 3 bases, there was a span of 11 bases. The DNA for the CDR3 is TGTGCCAGCAGAACGGATGGACCTAATGAAAAACTGTTTTTT. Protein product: CASRTDGPNEKLFF.

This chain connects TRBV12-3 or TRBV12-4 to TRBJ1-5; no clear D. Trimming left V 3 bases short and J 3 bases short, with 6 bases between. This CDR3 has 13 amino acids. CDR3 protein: CASSFNTNQPQHF. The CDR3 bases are TGTGCCAGCAGTTTTAACACCAATCAGCCCCAGCATTTT.

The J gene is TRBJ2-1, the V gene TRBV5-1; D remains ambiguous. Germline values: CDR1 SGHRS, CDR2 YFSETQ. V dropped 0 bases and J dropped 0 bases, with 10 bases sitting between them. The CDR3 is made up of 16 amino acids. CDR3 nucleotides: TGCGCCAGCAGCTTGGCACAGCCGAGCTCCTACAATGAGCAGTTCTTC. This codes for CASSLAQPSSYNEQFF.

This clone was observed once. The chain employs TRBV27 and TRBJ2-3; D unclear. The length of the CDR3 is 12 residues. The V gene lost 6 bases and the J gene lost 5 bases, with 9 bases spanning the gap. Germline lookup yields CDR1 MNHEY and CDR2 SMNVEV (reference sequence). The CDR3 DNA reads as TGTGCCAGCAGCCTCGGTAGAGATACGCAGTATTTT. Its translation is CASSLGRDTQYF.

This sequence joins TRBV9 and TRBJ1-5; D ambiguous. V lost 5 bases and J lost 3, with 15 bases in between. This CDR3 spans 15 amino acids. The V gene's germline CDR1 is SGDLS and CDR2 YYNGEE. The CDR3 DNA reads TGTGCCAGCAGTCGAGGACTGCGTCTCAATCAGCCCCAGCATTTT. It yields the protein CASSRGLRLNQPQHF.

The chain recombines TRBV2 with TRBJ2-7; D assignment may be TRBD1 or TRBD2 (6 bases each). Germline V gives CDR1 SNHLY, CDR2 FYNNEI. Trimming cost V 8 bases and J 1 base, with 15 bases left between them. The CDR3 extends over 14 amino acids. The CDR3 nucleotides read TGTGCCAGCGGACTACAGGGAGGTTCCTACGAGCAGTACTTC. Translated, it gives CASGLQGGSYEQYF.

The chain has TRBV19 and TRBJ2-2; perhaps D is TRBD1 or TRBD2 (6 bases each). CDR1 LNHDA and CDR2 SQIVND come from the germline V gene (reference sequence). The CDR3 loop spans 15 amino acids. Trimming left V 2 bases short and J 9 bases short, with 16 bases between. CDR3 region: CASSIQMGGLRELFF. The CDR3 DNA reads TGTGCCAGTAGTATACAAATGGGGGGCTTAAGGGAGCTGTTTTTT.

Here the CDR3 reads CASRFGGARPVDTQYF. CDR3 DNA sequence: TGTGCCAGCAGGTTTGGGGGGGCCCGTCCCGTGGATACGCAGTATTTT. The chain carries TRBV28 and TRBJ2-3, with D possibly matching TRBD2 (7 bases). Trimming pared 6 bases from V and 6 bases from J, leaving 22 bases between. CDR3 size: 16 residues. CDR1 and CDR2 from the germline V gene are MDHEN and SYDVKM.